One sample yielded the 12 T cell receptor beta chains listed below, sequenced in a study of blood T cell repertoires in COVID-19. The repertoire was sequenced with immunoSEQ multiplex PCR; TCRdb's copy has only in-frame clones and lacks some. Of 250,000 to 300,000 clones in the sample, just over 85% are singletons; the top ten hold roughly a sixth. Sequencing was done on a sample of PBMCs or T cells enriched from blood (not recorded which). These receptors all come from a man between 18 and 35 years old who had recovered from COVID-19.

This clone was detected once. V usage is TRBV4-1 and J usage is TRBJ2-5; 13 nucleotides align to TRBD2. Germline lookup yields CDR1 MGHRA and CDR2 YSYEKL. CDR3 length: 17 amino acids. J was trimmed by 5 bases and V by 1 base; bases with no gene match: 7. CDR3 coding DNA: TGCGCCAGCAGCCAAGCGACTAGCGGGGGGCCCCAGGAGACCCAGTACTTC. Residues: CASSQATSGGPQETQYF.

The gene calls are TRBV11-2 and TRBJ2-1; D not resolved. Germline V lookup: CDR1 SGHAT, CDR2 FQNNGV. The CDR3 spans 16 residues. V was cut by 5 bases and J by 0 bases, with 14 bases left in between. This CDR3 reads CASSAIRGDSYNEQFF. Written as DNA, the CDR3 is TGTGCCAGCAGCGCCATAAGAGGAGACTCCTACAATGAGCAGTTCTTC.

The chain recombines TRBV30 with TRBJ2-1, with TRBD2 matching 10 bases. Germline CDR1 GTSNPN, CDR2 SVGIG (reference sequence). The ends lost 0 bases at V and 6 bases at J; junction bases unmatched: 11. The CDR3 sequence is 17 residues long. This CDR3 reads CAWSVGIGKRGGNEQFF. The CDR3 nucleotides read TGTGCCTGGAGTGTAGGTATCGGCAAGCGGGGGGGCAATGAGCAGTTCTTC.

The chain carries TRBV5-4 and TRBJ2-3; 15 nucleotides line up with TRBD2. The CDR3 is 16 residues long. Germline-derived CDR1 and CDR2 are SGHNT and YYREEE (reference sequence). Germline trimming cut 4 bases from V and 4 bases from J; bases unmatched to any gene: 4. In DNA, the CDR3 is TGTGCCAGCAGCCGGGGACTAGCGGGGGGCTCAGATACGCAGTATTTT. It translates to CASSRGLAGGSDTQYF.

The CDR3 reads CASSPGDRGLETQYF. Here the CDR3 DNA reads TGTGCCAGCAGCCCAGGGGACAGGGGGCTTGAGACCCAGTACTTC. The chain uses TRBV3-1 (or the pseudogene TRBV3-2) and TRBJ2-5; TRBD1 agrees at 12 bases. Germline-derived CDR1 and CDR2 are LGHDT and YNNKEL (reference sequence). V lost 4 bases, J lost 5 bases, and 5 bases stayed unmatched. There are 15 residues in the CDR3.

Details on this clone: This same CDR3 is encoded by further DNA sequences in the sample. For the CDR3, the DNA is TGTGCCAGCTCACCCCCCGGGGACACTGAAGCTTTCTTT. It translates to CASSPPGDTEAFF. The chain joins TRBV18 to TRBJ1-1; D gene ambiguous. The CDR3 extends over 13 amino acids. Germline lookup yields CDR1 KGHSH and CDR2 LQKENI. Trimming left V 3 bases short and J 3 bases short, with 8 bases between.

The chain couples TRBV5-1 to TRBJ1-6; 8 positions match TRBD1. There are 18 residues in the CDR3. Germline CDR1 and CDR2: SGHRS and YFSETQ. Germline trimming cut 4 bases from V and 0 bases from J; bases unmatched to any gene: 9. The CDR3 sequence is CASSIRTGQSSYNSPLHF. CDR3 nucleotide sequence: TGCGCCAGCAGCATCCGGACAGGGCAGAGCTCCTATAATTCACCCCTCCACTTT. The full variable domain, its missing parts supplied by reference TRBV5-1 and TRBJ1-6, is KAGVTQTPRYLIKTRGQQVTLSCSPISGHRSVSWYQQTPGQGLQFLFEYFSETQRNKGNFPGRFSGRQFSNSRSEMNVSTLELGDSALYLCASSIRTGQSSYNSPLHFGNGTRLTVT.

The gene calls are TRBV6-9 and TRBJ1-5; 9 bases agree with TRBD1. J was trimmed by 4 bases and V by 11 bases; bases with no gene match: 12. CDR1 and CDR2 from the germline V gene are MNHGY and SVAAGI. The length of the CDR3 is 15 residues. CDR3 loop: CARQQGAGENQPQHF. For the CDR3, the DNA is TGTGCCCGCCAACAGGGGGCCGGGGAAAATCAGCCCCAGCATTTT.

This clone was detected a few times. V usage is TRBV4-2 and J usage is TRBJ2-6, with D uncertain. Germline values: CDR1 LGHNA, CDR2 YNFKEQ. The length of the CDR3 is 16 residues. Between the trimmed V and J ends, which lost 3 bases and 0 bases, there was a span of 9 bases. In DNA form, the CDR3 reads TGTGCCAGCAGCCAGGGTAGCATCTCTGGGGCCAACGTCCTGACTTTC. This translates into CASSQGSISGANVLTF.

This chain links TRBV6-1 with TRBJ1-6; D is ambiguous. The CDR3 length is 14 residues. V dropped 2 bases and J dropped 4 bases, with 6 bases sitting between them. Germline lookup yields CDR1 MNHNS and CDR2 SASEGT. CDR3 protein: CASSERVYNSPLHF. In DNA form, the CDR3 reads TGTGCCAGCAGTGAAAGAGTTTATAATTCACCCCTCCACTTT.

V usage is TRBV9 and J usage is TRBJ2-3, with 9 bases identical to TRBD2. Germline lookup yields CDR1 SGDLS and CDR2 YYNGEE. V was pared by 4 bases and J by 3 bases, with 12 bases of the junction left unmatched. This CDR3 region has 17 residues. The CDR3 region has the DNA TGTGCCAGCAGCCTCACCGCCGGGACTAGCCTGACAGATACGCAGTATTTT. This codes for CASSLTAGTSLTDTQYF.

V gene TRBV4-1 combines with J gene TRBJ1-1, with D tentatively TRBD1 (5 bases). Trimming cost V 6 bases and J 2 bases, with 13 bases left between them. The CDR3 sequence is 14 residues long. Germline loops: CDR1 MGHRA, CDR2 YSYEKL. In DNA, the CDR3 is TGCGCCAGCAGGCGTGGGGCGGTTAACACTGAAGCTTTCTTT. Its protein product is CASRRGAVNTEAFF.